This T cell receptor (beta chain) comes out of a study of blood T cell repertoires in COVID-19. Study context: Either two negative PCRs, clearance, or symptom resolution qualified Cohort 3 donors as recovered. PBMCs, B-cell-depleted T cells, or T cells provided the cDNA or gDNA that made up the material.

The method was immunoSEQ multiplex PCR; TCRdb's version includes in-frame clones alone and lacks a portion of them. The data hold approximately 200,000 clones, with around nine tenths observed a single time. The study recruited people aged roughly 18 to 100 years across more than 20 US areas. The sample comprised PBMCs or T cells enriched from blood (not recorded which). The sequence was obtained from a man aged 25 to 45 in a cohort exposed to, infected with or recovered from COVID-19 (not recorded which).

In nucleotides, the CDR3 is TGTGCAAGCGGAGGGACCTATGGCTACACCTTC. Translating it yields CASGGTYGYTF. The chain recombines TRBV19 with TRBJ1-2, with D perhaps TRBD1 (5 bases). The CDR3 is 11 residues long. Germline CDR1 is LNHDA and CDR2 is SQIVND (reference sequence).